Below, 8 T cell receptor beta chains from the same sample are listed, as sequenced in a study of T cell repertoires in cytomegalovirus infection. From the reads, TCRdb called clonotypes with MiXCR, one entry per CDR3 protein. The table includes about 280,000 distinct CDR3 sequences, 22% detected once. What these receptors recognize is not known. The material was cultured PBMCs, obtained from culture after CMV antigen stimulation. The receptors stem from a human donor in good health (CMV status not recorded). Some clones in this sample may be carry-over from other donors' samples.

About this clonotype itself: A much larger clone is a single base away; this may be a read error. The J gene is TRBJ2-3, the V gene TRBV7-2; 15 bases are a match to TRBD2. Looked up from germline, CDR1 is SGHTA and CDR2 is FQGNSA. CDR3 length: 16 amino acids. The CDR3 nucleotides are TGTGCCAGCAGCACCGGACTAGCGGGAGGGCCGGATACGCAGTGTTTT. Protein sequence: CASSTGLAGGPDTQCF.

Only a few counts were recorded for this clonotype. The V gene is TRBV10-3, the J gene TRBJ1-3; D is unclear. The CDR3 runs 11 residues. CDR1 is ENHRY and CDR2 is SYGVKD in the germline V gene. V lost 10 bases to trimming and J lost 4 bases, with 8 bases between them. The CDR3 coding sequence is TGTGCCACCGAAGGGGGAAACACCATATATTTT. It translates to CATEGGNTIYF.

Remarks on this clonotype: Possible read error: a much larger clone is one base away. The V call is TRBV29-1, the J call TRBJ2-5, with TRBD1 identical over 7 bases. CDR3 length equals 11 residues. Germline CDR1 and CDR2: SQVTM and ANQGSEA. With 5 bases clipped from V and 3 bases from J, the junction kept 0 bases outside the gene matches. The CDR3 coding sequence is TGCAGCGTTACAGGGGAAGAGACCCAGTACTTC. Translated: CSVTGEETQYF.

The genes are TRBV5-1 and TRBJ2-7; weak D call: TRBD1 (6 bases). The CDR3 runs 13 residues. Deletions cut 5 bases from V and 1 base from J, with 10 bases between. In germline, CDR1 is SGHRS, CDR2 YFSETQ. CDR3: CASSSDRSYEQYF. The CDR3, as DNA: TGCGCCAGCAGTTCCGACAGGTCCTACGAGCAGTACTTC.

At least ten counts were recorded for this clonotype. This chain joins TRBV7-2 and TRBJ2-3, with 7 bases aligning to TRBD2. CDR3 size: 17 residues. Germline CDR1 reads SGHTA; CDR2 reads FQGNSA. The junction had 13 bases not matched to a gene; V was cut back by 6 bases and J by 1 base. CDR3 residues: CASRIASLADRTDTQYF. The CDR3 DNA follows: TGTGCCAGCAGGATAGCGTCCCTAGCGGACCGCACAGATACGCAGTATTTT.

DNA for the CDR3: TGTGCCAGCAGTTCCATTAGCTCCTACGAGCAGTACTTC. It encodes CASSSISSYEQYF. This chain uses TRBV27 with TRBJ2-7; no clear D gene. Germline lookup yields CDR1 MNHEY and CDR2 SMNVEV (reference sequence). With 4 bases removed from V and 0 bases from J, the gap between germline ends came to 7 bases. This CDR3 is built from 13 residues.

In this sample, this clonotype turned up a few times. The chain is built from TRBV19 and TRBJ2-2, with a weak D call TRBD2 (6 bases). The CDR3 length is 15 residues. CDR1 is LNHDA, CDR2 SQIVND, per germline (reference sequence). Trimming pared 5 bases from V and 0 bases from J, leaving 10 bases between. The DNA of the CDR3 is TGTGCCAGTAGTCCAAGACTAGCGAACACCGGGGAGCTGTTTTTT. Protein product: CASSPRLANTGELFF.

The V call is TRBV28, the J call TRBJ2-1; D unresolved. Trimming pared 6 bases from V and 6 bases from J, leaving 9 bases between. The CDR3 extends over 12 amino acids. Germline V gives CDR1 MDHEN, CDR2 SYDVKM. In DNA form, the CDR3 reads TGTGCCAGCAGGACGGAGCGCAATGAGCAGTTCTTC. Residues: CASRTERNEQFF.